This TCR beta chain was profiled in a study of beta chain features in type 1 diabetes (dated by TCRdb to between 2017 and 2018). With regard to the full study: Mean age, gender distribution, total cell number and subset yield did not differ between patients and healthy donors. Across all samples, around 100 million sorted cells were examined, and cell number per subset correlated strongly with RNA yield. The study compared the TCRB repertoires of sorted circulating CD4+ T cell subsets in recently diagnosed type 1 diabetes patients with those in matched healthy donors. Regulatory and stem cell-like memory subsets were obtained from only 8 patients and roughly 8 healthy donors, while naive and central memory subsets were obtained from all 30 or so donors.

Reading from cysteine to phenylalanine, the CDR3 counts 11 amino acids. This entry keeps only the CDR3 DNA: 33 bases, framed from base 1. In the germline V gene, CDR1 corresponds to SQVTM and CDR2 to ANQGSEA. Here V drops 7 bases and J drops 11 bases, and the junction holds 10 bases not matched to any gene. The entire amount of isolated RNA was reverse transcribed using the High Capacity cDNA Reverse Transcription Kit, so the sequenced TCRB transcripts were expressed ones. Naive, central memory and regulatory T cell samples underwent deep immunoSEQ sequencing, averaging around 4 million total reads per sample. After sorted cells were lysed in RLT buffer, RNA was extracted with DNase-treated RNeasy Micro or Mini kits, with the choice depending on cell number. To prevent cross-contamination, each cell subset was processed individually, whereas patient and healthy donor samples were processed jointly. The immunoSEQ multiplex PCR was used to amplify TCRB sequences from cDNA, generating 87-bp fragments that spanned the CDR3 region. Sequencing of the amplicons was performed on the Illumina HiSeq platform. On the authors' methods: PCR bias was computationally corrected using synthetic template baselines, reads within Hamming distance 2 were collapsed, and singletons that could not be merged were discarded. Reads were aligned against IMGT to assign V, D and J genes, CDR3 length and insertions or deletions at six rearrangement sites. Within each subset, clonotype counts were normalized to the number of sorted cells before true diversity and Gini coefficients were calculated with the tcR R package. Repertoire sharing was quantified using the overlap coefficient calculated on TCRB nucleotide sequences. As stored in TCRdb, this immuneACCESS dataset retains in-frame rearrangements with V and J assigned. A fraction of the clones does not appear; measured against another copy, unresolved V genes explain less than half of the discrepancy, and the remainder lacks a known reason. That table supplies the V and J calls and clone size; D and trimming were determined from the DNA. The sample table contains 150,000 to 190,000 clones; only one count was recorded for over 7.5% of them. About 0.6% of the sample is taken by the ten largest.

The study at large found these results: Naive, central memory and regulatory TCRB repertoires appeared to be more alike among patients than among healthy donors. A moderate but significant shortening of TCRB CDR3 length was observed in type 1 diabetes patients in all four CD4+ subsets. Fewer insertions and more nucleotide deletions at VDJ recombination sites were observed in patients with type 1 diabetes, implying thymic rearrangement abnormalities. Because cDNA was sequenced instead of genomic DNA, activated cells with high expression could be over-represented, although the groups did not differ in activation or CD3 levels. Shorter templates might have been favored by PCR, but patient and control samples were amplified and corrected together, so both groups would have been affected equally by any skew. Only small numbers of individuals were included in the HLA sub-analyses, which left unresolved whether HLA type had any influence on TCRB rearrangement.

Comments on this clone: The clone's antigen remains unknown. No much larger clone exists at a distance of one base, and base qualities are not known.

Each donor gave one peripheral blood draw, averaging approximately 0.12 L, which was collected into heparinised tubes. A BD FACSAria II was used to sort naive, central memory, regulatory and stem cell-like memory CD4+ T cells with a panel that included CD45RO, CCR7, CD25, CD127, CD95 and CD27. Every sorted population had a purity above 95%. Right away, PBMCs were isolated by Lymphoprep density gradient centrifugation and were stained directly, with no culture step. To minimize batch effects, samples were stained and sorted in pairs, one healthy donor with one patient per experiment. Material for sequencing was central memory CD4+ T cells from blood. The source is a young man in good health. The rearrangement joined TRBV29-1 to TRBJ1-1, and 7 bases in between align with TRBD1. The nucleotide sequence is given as TGCAGCGAGAGACAGGGAAACTCGGCTTTCTTT. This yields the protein CSERQGNSAFF.